This entry describes one TCR beta chain. The CDR3 consists of 16 residues. Between the trimmed V and J ends, which lost 1 base and 4 bases, there was a span of 16 bases. From germline, CDR1 is LNHNV and CDR2 YYDKDF (reference sequence). The sample belongs to a study of blood T cell repertoires in COVID-19. About the research overall: COVID-19 samples, acute and convalescent, were from the United States, Italy and Spain. Nucleic acid was either cDNA or gDNA, and it came from T cells, B-cell-depleted T cells, or PBMCs.

In the authors' methods: Estimation of nucleated cell counts was performed using reference gene primer amplification. Repertoires were generated with immunoSEQ multiplex PCR, while TCRdb's copy carries only in-frame clones and drops some. The V and J calls and clone size were taken over from that table, and D and trimming were inferred from the DNA. The table has around 90,000 clones, around 92% seen once. The TCR was taken from a woman aged 55-70 years with active COVID-19. The chain couples TRBV15 to TRBJ2-5, with D possibly being TRBD2 (6 bases). Sequences were obtained from peripheral blood. CDR3 coding DNA: TGTGCCACCAGCAGAGTAGGGACTGGGGTTGCAGAGACCCAGTACTTC. It encodes CATSRVGTGVAETQYF.